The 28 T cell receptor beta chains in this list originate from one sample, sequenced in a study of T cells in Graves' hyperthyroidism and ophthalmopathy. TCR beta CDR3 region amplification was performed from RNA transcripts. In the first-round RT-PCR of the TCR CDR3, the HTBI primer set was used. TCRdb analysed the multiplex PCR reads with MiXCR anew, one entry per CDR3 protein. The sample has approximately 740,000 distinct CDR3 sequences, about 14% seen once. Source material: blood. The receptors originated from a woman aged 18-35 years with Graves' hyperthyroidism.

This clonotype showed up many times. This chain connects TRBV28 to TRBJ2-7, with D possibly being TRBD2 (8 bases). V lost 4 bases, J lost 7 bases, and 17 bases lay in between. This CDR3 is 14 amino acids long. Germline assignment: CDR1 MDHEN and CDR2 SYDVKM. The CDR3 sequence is CASSSGGGLGEQYF. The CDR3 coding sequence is TGTGCCAGCAGTTCGGGAGGGGGCTTGGGGGAGCAGTACTTC.

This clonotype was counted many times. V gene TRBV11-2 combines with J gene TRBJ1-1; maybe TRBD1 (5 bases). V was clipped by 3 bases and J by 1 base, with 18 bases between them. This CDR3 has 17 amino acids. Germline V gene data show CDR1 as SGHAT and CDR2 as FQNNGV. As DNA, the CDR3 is TGTGCCAGCAGCTTCGAAATTTCGGGACCGAGGAACACTGAAGCTTTCTTT. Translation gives CASSFEISGPRNTEAFF.

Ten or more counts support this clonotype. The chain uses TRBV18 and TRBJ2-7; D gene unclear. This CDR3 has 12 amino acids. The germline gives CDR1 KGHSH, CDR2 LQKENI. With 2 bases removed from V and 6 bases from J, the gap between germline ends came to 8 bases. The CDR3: CASSPYNGEQYF. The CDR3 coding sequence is TGTGCCAGCTCACCATATAACGGCGAGCAGTACTTC. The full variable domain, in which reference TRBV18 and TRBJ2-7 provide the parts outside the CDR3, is NAGVMQNPRHLVRRRGQEARLRCSPMKGHSHVYWYRQLPEEGLKFMVYLQKENIIDESGMPKERFSAEFPKEGPSILRIQQVVRGDSAAYFCASSPYNGEQYFGPGTRLTVT.

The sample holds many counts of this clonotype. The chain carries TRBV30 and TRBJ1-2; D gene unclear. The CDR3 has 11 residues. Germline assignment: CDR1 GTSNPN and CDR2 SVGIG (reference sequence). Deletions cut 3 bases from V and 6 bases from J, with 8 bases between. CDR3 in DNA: TGTGCCTGGAGGCAGTTCGATGGCTACACCTTC. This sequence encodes CAWRQFDGYTF.

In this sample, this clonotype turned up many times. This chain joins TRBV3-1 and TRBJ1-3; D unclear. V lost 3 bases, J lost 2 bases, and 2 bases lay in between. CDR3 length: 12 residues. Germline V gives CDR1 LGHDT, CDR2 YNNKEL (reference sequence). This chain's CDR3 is CASSQTGNTIYF. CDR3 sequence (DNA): TGTGCCAGCAGCCAGACTGGAAACACCATATATTTT.

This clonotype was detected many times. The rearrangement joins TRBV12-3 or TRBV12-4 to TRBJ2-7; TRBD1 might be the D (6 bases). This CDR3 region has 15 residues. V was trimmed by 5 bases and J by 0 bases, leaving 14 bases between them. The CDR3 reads CASSPWTVHSYEQYF. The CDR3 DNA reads TGTGCCAGCAGTCCTTGGACAGTCCACTCCTACGAGCAGTACTTC.

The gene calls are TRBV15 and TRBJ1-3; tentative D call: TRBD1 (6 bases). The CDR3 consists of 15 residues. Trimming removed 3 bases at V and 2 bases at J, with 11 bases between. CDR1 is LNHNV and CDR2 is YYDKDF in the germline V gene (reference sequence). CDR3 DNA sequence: TGTGCCACCAGCAGCCCAGGGGACACTGGAAACACCATATATTTT. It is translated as CATSSPGDTGNTIYF.

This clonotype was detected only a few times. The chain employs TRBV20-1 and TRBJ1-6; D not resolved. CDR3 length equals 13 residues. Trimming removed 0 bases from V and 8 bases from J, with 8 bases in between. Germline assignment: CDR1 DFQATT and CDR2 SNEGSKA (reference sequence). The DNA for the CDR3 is TGCAGTGCTAGAGATCGGTGGGATTCACCCCTCCACTTT. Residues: CSARDRWDSPLHF.

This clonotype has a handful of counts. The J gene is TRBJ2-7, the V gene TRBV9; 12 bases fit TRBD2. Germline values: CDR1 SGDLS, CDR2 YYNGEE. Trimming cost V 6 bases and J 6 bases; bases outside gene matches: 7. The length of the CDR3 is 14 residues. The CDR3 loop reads CASTRTSGTGEQYF. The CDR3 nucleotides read TGTGCCAGCACCCGGACTAGCGGGACGGGCGAGCAGTACTTC.

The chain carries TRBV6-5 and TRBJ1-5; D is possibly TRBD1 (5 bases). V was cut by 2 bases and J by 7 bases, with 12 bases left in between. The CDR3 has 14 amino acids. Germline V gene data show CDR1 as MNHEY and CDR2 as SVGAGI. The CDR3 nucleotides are TGTGCCAGCAGTTACGGATCGCAGGGACAGCCCCAGCATTTT. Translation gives CASSYGSQGQPQHF.

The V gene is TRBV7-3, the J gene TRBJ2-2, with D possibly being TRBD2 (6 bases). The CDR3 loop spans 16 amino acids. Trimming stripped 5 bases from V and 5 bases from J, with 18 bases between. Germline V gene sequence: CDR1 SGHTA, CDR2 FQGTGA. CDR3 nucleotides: TGTGCCAGCAGCCCCCCTGGGACGGGGAGGACCGGGGAGCTGTTTTTT. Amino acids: CASSPPGTGRTGELFF.

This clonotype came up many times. CDR3 nucleotide sequence: TGTGCCAGCAGCTTAGGGTTTGTCCAAGAGACCCAGTACTTC. It encodes CASSLGFVQETQYF. The J gene is TRBJ2-5, the V gene TRBV7-9; D gene uncertain. This CDR3 is built from 14 residues. Germline V gives CDR1 SEHNR, CDR2 FQNEAQ (reference sequence). Deletions cut 1 base from V and 1 base from J, with 7 bases between. Variable domain in full (rest from reference TRBV7-9 and TRBJ2-5): DTGVSQNPRHKITKRGQNVTFRCDPISEHNRLYWYRQTLGQGPEFLTYFQNEAQLEKSRLLSDRFSAERPKGSFSTLEIQRTEQGDSAMYLCASSLGFVQETQYFGPGTRLLVL.

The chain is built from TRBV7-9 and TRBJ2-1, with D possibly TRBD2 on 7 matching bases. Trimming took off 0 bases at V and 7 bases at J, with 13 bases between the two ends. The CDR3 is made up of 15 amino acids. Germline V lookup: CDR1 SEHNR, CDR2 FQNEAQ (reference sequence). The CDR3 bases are TGTGCCAGCAGCTTAGCCGGGGGGCTAACTAATGAGCAGTTCTTC. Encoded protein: CASSLAGGLTNEQFF.

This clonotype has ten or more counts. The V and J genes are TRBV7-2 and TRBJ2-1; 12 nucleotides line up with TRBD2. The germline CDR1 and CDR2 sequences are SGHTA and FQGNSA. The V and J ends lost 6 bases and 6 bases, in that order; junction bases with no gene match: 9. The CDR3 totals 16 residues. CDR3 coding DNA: TGTGCCAGCAGATCCCGGACTAGCGGGATGCGCAATGAGCAGTTCTTC. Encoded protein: CASRSRTSGMRNEQFF.

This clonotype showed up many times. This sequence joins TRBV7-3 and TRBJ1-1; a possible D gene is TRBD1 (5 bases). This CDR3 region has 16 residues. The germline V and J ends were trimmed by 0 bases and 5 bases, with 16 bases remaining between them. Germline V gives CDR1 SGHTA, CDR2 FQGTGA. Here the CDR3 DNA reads TGTGCCAGCAGCTTAACGAACGGGCAGGGAGGAACTGAAGCTTTCTTT. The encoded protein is CASSLTNGQGGTEAFF.

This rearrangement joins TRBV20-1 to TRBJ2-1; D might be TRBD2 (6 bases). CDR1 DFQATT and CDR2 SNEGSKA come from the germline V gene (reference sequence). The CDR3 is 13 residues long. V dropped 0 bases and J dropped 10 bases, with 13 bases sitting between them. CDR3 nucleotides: TGCAGTGCTAGAGATCGGGAGTTATCCGAGCAGTTCTTC. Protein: CSARDRELSEQFF.

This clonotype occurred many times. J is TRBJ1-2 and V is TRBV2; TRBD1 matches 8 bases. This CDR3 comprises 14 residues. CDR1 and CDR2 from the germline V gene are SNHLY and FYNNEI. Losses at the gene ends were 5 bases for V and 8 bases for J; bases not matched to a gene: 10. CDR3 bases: TGTGCCAGCAGTCAACGCGGACAGGGTAGCGGCTACACCTTC. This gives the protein CASSQRGQGSGYTF.

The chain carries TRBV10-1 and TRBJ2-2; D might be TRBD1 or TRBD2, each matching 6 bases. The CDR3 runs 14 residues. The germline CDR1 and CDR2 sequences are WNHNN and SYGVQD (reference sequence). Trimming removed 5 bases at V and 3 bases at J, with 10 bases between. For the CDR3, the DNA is TGCGCCAGCAGTCCGGGGGCAGACACCGGGGAGCTGTTTTTT. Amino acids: CASSPGADTGELFF.

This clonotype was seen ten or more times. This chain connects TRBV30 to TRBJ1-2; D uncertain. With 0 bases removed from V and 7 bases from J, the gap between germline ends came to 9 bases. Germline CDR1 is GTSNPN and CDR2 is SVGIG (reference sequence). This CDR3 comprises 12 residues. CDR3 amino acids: CAWSVTSIGYTF. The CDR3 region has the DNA TGTGCCTGGAGTGTCACATCTATTGGCTACACCTTC.

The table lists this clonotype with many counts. CDR3 sequence: CSAPRRQGRVTEAFF. CDR3 DNA sequence: TGCAGTGCTCCAAGACGACAGGGGAGGGTCACTGAAGCTTTCTTT. The V and J genes are TRBV20-1 and TRBJ1-1, with 8 positions matching TRBD1. The CDR3 runs to 15 residues. CDR1 DFQATT and CDR2 SNEGSKA come from the germline V gene (reference sequence). V gave up 5 bases and J gave up 4 bases; unmatched junction bases: 12.

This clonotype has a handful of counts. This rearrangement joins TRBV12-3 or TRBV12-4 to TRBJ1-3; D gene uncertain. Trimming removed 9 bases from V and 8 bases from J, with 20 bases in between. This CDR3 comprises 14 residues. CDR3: CASYETPSGDTIYF. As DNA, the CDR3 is TGTGCCAGTTACGAAACTCCCTCCGGGGACACCATATATTTT.

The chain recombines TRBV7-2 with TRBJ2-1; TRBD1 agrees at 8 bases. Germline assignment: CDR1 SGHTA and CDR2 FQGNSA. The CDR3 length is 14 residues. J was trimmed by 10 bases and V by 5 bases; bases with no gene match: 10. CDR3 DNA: TGTGCCAGCAGCCACGACAGGGGCTACCCGGAGCAGTTCTTC. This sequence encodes CASSHDRGYPEQFF.

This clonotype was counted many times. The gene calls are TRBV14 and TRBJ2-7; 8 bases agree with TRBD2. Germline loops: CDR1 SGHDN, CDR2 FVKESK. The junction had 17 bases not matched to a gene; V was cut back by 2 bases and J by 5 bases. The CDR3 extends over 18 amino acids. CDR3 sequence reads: CASSQLGLGRGRRNEQYF. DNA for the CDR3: TGTGCCAGCAGCCAATTAGGCTTGGGGCGCGGGAGGCGGAACGAGCAGTACTTC.

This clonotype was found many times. The CDR3 DNA is TGTGCCAGCAGCTTACAGGGATATGGGACTAGCGGTACTTACGCCTACAATGAGCAGTTCTTC. Translation: CASSLQGYGTSGTYAYNEQFF. The rearrangement joins TRBV11-2 to TRBJ2-1, with 11 positions matching TRBD2. V lost 2 bases and J lost 2; bases outside the gene matches: 17. The CDR3 contains 21 residues. From germline, CDR1 is SGHAT and CDR2 FQNNGV.

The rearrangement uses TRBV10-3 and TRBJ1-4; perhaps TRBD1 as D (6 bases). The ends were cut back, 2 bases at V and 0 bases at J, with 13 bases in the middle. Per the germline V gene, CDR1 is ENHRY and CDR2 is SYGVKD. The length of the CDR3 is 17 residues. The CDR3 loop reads CAISERGGIATNEKLFF. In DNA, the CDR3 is TGTGCCATCAGTGAGAGGGGGGGGATCGCAACTAATGAAAAACTGTTTTTT.

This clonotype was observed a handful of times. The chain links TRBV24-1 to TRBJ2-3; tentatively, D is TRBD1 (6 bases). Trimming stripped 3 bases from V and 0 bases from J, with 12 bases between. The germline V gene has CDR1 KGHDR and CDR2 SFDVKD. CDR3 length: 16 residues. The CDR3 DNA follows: TGTGCCACCAGTGATATGAGGGGGTGGAGCACAGATACGCAGTATTTT. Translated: CATSDMRGWSTDTQYF.

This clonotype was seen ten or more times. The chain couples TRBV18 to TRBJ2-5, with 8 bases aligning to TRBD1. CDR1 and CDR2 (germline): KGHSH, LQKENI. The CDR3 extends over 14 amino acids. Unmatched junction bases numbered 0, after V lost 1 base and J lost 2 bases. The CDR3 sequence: CASSPRQGQETQYF. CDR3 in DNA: TGTGCCAGCTCACCACGACAGGGGCAAGAGACCCAGTACTTC.

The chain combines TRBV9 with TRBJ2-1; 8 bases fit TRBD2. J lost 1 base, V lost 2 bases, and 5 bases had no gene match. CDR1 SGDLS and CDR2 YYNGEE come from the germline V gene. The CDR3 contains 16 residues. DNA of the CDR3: TGTGCCAGCAGCGTGAGCGGGAGTTTTTCCTACAATGAGCAGTTCTTC. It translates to CASSVSGSFSYNEQFF. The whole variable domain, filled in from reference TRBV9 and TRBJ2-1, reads DSGVTQTPKHLITATGQRVTLRCSPRSGDLSVYWYQQSLDQGLQFLIQYYNGEERAKGNILERFSAQQFPDLHSELNLSSLELGDSALYFCASSVSGSFSYNEQFFGPGTRLTVL.